This T cell receptor beta chain was sequenced during a study of T cells expressing NK-cell markers. Reprocessing the 5' RACE reads, TCRdb reports a single entry for every CDR3 protein and omits DNA. Its clone listing holds 350,000 to 500,000 distinct CDR3 sequences. The sample taken for sequencing was blood T cells: a sorted CD56 or NKG2C T cell subset, CD4+ or CD8+ T cells, or bulk PBMC T cells (not recorded which). This TCR was sampled from a woman aged 18-69 years in good health.

The CDR3 protein is CAVRGHTGELFF. The chain uses TRBV6-1 and TRBJ2-2; TCRdb selects TRBD1, and the lack of DNA leaves this call unchecked. The CDR3 spans 12 residues. Germline lookup yields CDR1 MNHNS and CDR2 SASEGT.